The text below deals with one T cell receptor beta chain. Per germline, CDR1 LNHDA and CDR2 SQIVND (reference sequence). Unmatched junction bases numbered 5, after V lost 1 base and J lost 7 bases. CDR3 length: 14 amino acids. The sample comes from a study of blood T cell repertoires in COVID-19. The wider study: Samples taken during acute and convalescent COVID-19 were collected in the United States, Italy and Spain. T cells, B-cell-depleted T cells, or PBMCs supplied cDNA or gDNA.

In the authors' workflow: Amplification with reference gene primers provided the estimates of nucleated cell counts. Sequenced by immunoSEQ multiplex PCR; TCRdb stores in-frame clones only, minus some. V, J and clone size derive from that table, while D and trimming were established from the DNA sequence. Altogether under 200,000 clones are present, about 85% being singletons, with the ten largest covering around 9.5%. The receptor's source is a woman of 80 years or more with acute or convalescent COVID-19. Sequenced input: peripheral blood. The V gene is TRBV19, the J gene TRBJ2-3; 7 nucleotides line up with TRBD2. CDR3 sequence: CASSIAGGTHTQYF. CDR3 bases: TGTGCCAGTAGTATAGCGGGGGGTACCCATACGCAGTATTTT.